This T cell receptor (beta chain) is from a study of vaccination effects on CD4 cells after COVID-19. Notes on the study in general: Substantial clonal contraction characterized both infection- and vaccine-induced clones late after vaccination.

Antigen-specific CD4+ T cells were expanded (with viral peptide pools) by the ViraFEST assay ahead of sequencing. At the end of 10 days of culture, CD4+ T cells were isolated. Participants received two doses of either the BNT162b2 or mRNA-1273 vaccine. Half the medium was swapped for IL-2 medium on days 3 and 7. Germline-derived CDR1 and CDR2 are LGHDT and YNNKEL (reference sequence). The CDR3 extends over 18 amino acids. The trim removed 2 bases at V and 4 bases at J, leaving 13 bases unmatched. Comment on this clone: As yet, its antigen is unknown.

Here immunoSEQ multiplex PCR was the method, and the copy in TCRdb shows in-frame clones only, minus some. The table shows 30,000 to 45,000 clones, with almost 85% occurring only once. The sequenced sample was CD4+ T cells from PBMCs cultured with HCoV-NL63 spike peptides, obtained after COVID-19 vaccination. V is TRBV3-1 (or the pseudogene TRBV3-2) and J is TRBJ2-2; 7 bases match TRBD1. This sequence was found in a human donor who received a COVID-19 vaccine. Some clones in this sample may be carry-over from other donors' samples. The CDR3 spells CASSQILIRGGLTGELFF. CDR3 DNA: TGTGCCAGCAGCCAAATCCTCATCAGAGGGGGCCTCACCGGGGAGCTGTTTTTT.